Below, 12 T cell receptor beta chains from the same sample are listed, as sequenced in a study of cytomegalovirus exposure and HLA in healthy donors (dated by TCRdb to 2016 to 2017). The library was prepared using the immunoSEQ multiplex PCR assay. For the multiplex PCR, a mixture combining 60 forward primers for TCR Vbeta segments and 13 reverse primers for TCR Jbeta segments was used. TCRdb carries this immuneACCESS record with in-frame sequences only. Its versions omit some clonotypes, under half of them owing to an unresolved V gene in the studies checked, with the rest unexplained. This sample comprises tens of thousands of clones, about 79% of them detected only once. The ten largest make up approximately 7.8% of the sample. Source material: PBMCs. The source is a man between 60 and 75 years old in good health and CMV-seropositive.

V is TRBV5-4 and J is TRBJ2-1, with D maybe TRBD2 (5 bases). The ends were cut back, 2 bases at V and 8 bases at J, with 8 bases in the middle. There are 12 residues in the CDR3. Germline values: CDR1 SGHNT, CDR2 YYREEE (reference sequence). The CDR3 DNA reads TGTGCCAGCAGCTTAAGCGGCGATGAGCAGTTCTTC. Residues: CASSLSGDEQFF. Full variable domain (outside the CDR3, taken from reference TRBV5-4 and TRBJ2-1): ETGVTQSPTHLIKTRGQQVTLRCSSQSGHNTVSWYQQALGQGPQFIFQYYREEENGRGNFPPRFSGLQFPNYSSELNVNALELDDSALYLCASSLSGDEQFFGPGTRLTVL.

The V and J genes are TRBV10-3 and TRBJ2-1, with D possibly being TRBD1 (6 bases). In germline, CDR1 is ENHRY, CDR2 SYGVKD. Trimming left V 10 bases short and J 5 bases short, with 12 bases between. The CDR3 covers 12 residues. CDR3 sequence (DNA): TGTGCCAGCGGACAGTTTAACAATGAGCAGTTCTTC. Amino acids: CASGQFNNEQFF.

As regards this clone: An end of the junction differs from the germline gene, which may be a read error. This chain connects TRBV7-9 to TRBJ2-7, with a possible D match to TRBD1 (5 bases). Germline values: CDR1 SEHNR, CDR2 FQNEAQ (reference sequence). This CDR3 spans 16 amino acids. The CDR3 DNA is TGTTCCAGCAGCTTAAGTCAGGGTATGAGCTCCTACGAGCAGTACTTC. Amino acids: CSSSLSQGMSSYEQYF.

The rearrangement joins TRBV6-1 to TRBJ1-5; 8 nucleotides match TRBD1. The germline CDR1 and CDR2 sequences are MNHNS and SASEGT. CDR3 size: 17 residues. V lost 2 bases, J lost 4 bases, and 10 bases stayed unmatched. The CDR3 loop reads CASSELETGAVNQPQHF. The DNA for the CDR3 is TGTGCCAGCAGTGAACTCGAGACAGGGGCGGTGAATCAGCCCCAGCATTTT.

The chain links TRBV5-5 to TRBJ2-3, with 9 bases fitting TRBD2. Germline CDR1 reads SGHKS; CDR2 reads YYEKEE (reference sequence). The junction had 10 bases not matched to a gene; V was cut back by 4 bases and J by 4 bases. There are 16 residues in the CDR3. In DNA form, the CDR3 reads TGTGCCAGCAGCATATCCGGGACTAGCACGGCAGATACGCAGTATTTT. This translates into CASSISGTSTADTQYF.

In this sample, this clone turned up a few times. The rearrangement links TRBV25-1 to TRBJ1-5, with D perhaps matching TRBD1 (6 bases). This CDR3 has 14 amino acids. Trimming left V 8 bases short and J 6 bases short, with 17 bases between. From germline, CDR1 is MGHDK and CDR2 SYGVNS. The CDR3 is CASSSGAGVQPQHF. For the CDR3, the DNA is TGTGCCAGCTCCTCTGGCGCAGGGGTTCAGCCCCAGCATTTT.

V usage is TRBV5-1 and J usage is TRBJ2-5; 8 positions match TRBD2. The length of the CDR3 is 15 residues. Germline trimming cut 4 bases from V and 1 base from J; bases unmatched to any gene: 6. Germline V gene sequence: CDR1 SGHRS, CDR2 YFSETQ. The DNA for the CDR3 is TGCGCCAGCAGCCGGACTGGGACTAGCCAAGAGACCCAGTACTTC. Translation gives CASSRTGTSQETQYF.

This clone has a handful of counts. The rearrangement uses TRBV9 and TRBJ2-3; no firm D call. The germline gives CDR1 SGDLS, CDR2 YYNGEE. CDR3 length equals 13 residues. The V end was cut by 4 bases, the J end by 6 bases, with 12 bases between. CDR3 sequence reads: CASSPLLADTQYF. The DNA for the CDR3 is TGTGCCAGCAGCCCCCTTCTTGCGGATACGCAGTATTTT.

This clone showed up just a few times. The chain combines TRBV2 with TRBJ2-1; D gene unclear. This CDR3 region has 14 residues. CDR1 is SNHLY and CDR2 is FYNNEI in the germline V gene. The V gene lost 6 bases and the J gene lost 8 bases, with 17 bases spanning the gap. The CDR3 DNA reads as TGTGCCAGCAGCCCTGGGCACAAAATGGATGAGCAGTTCTTC. It yields the protein CASSPGHKMDEQFF.

This sequence joins TRBV2 and TRBJ1-2; 9 bases agree with TRBD1. The CDR3 contains 15 residues. Germline V gives CDR1 SNHLY, CDR2 FYNNEI. V shed 6 bases and J 4 bases; nucleotides not matched to a gene: 9. CDR3 loop: CASREGQGSFYGYTF. The CDR3 DNA follows: TGTGCCAGCAGGGAGGGACAGGGTTCCTTCTATGGCTACACCTTC. The full variable domain, completed using reference TRBV2 and TRBJ1-2, is EPEVTQTPSHQVTQMGQEVILRCVPISNHLYFYWYRQILGQKVEFLVSFYNNEISEKSEIFDDQFSVERPDGSNFTLKIRSTKLEDSAMYFCASREGQGSFYGYTFGSGTRLTVV.

This chain uses TRBV9 with TRBJ1-4; TRBD1 agrees at 7 bases. V was pared by 3 bases and J by 8 bases, with 10 bases of the junction left unmatched. The CDR3 runs to 15 residues. Germline V gene sequence: CDR1 SGDLS, CDR2 YYNGEE. Here the CDR3 reads CASSATTGSEEKLFF. CDR3 DNA sequence: TGTGCCAGCAGCGCGACGACAGGGTCCGAAGAAAAACTGTTTTTT. The full variable domain, with the rest looked up from reference TRBV9 and TRBJ1-4, is DSGVTQTPKHLITATGQRVTLRCSPRSGDLSVYWYQQSLDQGLQFLIQYYNGEERAKGNILERFSAQQFPDLHSELNLSSLELGDSALYFCASSATTGSEEKLFFGSGTQLSVL.

This clone was seen a handful of times. The chain couples TRBV4-1 to TRBJ2-3; 9 bases match TRBD2. The V segment lost 0 bases and the J segment 7 bases; nucleotides outside the gene matches: 11. The V gene's germline CDR1 is MGHRA and CDR2 YSYEKL. The CDR3 spans 17 residues. The CDR3 is CASSQDGASGTIHTQYF. Written as DNA, the CDR3 is TGCGCCAGCAGCCAAGATGGGGCTAGCGGGACTATACATACGCAGTATTTT.